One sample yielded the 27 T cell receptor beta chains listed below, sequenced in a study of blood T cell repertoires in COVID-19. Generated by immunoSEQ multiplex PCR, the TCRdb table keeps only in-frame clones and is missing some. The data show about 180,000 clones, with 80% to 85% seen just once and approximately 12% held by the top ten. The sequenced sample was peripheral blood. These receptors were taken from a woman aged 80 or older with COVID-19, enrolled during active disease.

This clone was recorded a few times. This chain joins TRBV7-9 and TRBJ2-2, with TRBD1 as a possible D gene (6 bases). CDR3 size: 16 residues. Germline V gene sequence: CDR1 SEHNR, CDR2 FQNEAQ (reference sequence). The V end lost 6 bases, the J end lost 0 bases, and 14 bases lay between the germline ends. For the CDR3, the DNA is TGTGCCAGCAGGTTGACAGGCAACTCGAACACCGGGGAGCTGTTTTTT. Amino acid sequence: CASRLTGNSNTGELFF.

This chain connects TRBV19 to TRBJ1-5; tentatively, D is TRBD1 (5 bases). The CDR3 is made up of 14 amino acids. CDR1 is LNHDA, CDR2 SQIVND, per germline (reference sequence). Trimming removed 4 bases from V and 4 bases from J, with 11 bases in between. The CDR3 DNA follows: TGTGCCAGTAGTACGAATCAGGGTAATCAGCCCCAGCATTTT. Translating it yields CASSTNQGNQPQHF. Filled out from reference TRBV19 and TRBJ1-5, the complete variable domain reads DGGITQSPKYLFRKEGQNVTLSCEQNLNHDAMYWYRQDPGQGLRLIYYSQIVNDFQKGDIAEGYSVSREKKESFPLTVTSAQKNPTAFYLCASSTNQGNQPQHFGDGTRLSIL.

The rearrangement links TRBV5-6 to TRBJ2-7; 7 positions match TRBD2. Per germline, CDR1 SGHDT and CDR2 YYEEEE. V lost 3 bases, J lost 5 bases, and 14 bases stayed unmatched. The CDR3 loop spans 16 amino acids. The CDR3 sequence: CASSWGLGREHDEQYF. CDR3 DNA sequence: TGTGCCAGCAGCTGGGGCTTGGGGCGGGAGCACGACGAGCAGTACTTC.

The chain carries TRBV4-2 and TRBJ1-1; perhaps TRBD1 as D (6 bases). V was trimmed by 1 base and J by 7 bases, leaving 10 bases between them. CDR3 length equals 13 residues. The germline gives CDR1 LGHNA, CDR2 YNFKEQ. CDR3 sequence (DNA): TGTGCCAGCAGCCAAGCCGACAGGCTTGAAGCTTTCTTT. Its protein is CASSQADRLEAFF.

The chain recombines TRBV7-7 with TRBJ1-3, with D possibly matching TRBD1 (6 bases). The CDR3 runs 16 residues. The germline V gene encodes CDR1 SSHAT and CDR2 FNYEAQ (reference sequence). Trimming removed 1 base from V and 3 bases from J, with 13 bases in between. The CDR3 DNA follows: TGTGCCAGCAGCTTAGGTCCCGGGACATTTGGAAACACCATATATTTT. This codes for CASSLGPGTFGNTIYF. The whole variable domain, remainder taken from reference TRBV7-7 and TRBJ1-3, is GAGVSQSPRYKVTKRGQDVTLRCDPISSHATLYWYQQALGQGPEFLTYFNYEAQPDKSGLPSDRFSAERPEGSISTLTIQRTEQRDSAMYRCASSLGPGTFGNTIYFGEGSWLTVV.

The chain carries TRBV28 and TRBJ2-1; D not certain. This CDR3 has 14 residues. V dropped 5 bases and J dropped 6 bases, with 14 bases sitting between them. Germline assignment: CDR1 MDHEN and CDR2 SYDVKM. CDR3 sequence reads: CASSRSAQLNEQFF. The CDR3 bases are TGTGCCAGCAGTCGTTCCGCACAGCTCAATGAGCAGTTCTTC.

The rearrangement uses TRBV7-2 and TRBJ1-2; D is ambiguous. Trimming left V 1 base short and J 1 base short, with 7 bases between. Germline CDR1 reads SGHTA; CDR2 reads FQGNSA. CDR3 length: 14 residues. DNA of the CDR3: TGTGCCAGCAGCTTAGACAGCAATAACTATGGCTACACCTTC. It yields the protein CASSLDSNNYGYTF.

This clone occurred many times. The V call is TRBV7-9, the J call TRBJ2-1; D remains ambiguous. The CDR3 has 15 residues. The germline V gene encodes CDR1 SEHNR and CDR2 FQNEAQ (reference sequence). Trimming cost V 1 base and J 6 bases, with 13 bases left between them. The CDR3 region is CASSLVNTMANEQFF. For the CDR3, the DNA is TGTGCCAGCAGCTTAGTCAACACTATGGCCAATGAGCAGTTCTTC.

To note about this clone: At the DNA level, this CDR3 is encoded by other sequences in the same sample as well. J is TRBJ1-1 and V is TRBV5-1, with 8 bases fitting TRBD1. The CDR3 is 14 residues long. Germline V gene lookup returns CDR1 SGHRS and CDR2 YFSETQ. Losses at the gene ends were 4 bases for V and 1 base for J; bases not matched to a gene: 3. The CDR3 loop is CASSLGTGNTEAFF. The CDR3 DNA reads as TGCGCCAGCAGCCTTGGGACAGGGAACACTGAAGCTTTCTTT.

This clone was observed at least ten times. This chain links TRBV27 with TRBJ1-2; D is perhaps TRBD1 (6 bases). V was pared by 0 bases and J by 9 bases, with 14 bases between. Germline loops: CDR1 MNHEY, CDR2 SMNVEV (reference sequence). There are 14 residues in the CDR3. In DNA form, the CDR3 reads TGTGCCAGCAGTTTATCCCACCAGACAGGCAGCTACACCTTC. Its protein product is CASSLSHQTGSYTF.

Here the CDR3 DNA reads TGTGCCAGTAGTGAACAACGTATCCAGCCCCAGCATTTT. Translated: CASSEQRIQPQHF. The J gene is TRBJ1-5, the V gene TRBV19; D remains unclear. Germline V gene lookup returns CDR1 LNHDA and CDR2 SQIVND (reference sequence). This CDR3 has 13 residues. V was trimmed by 5 bases and J by 7 bases, leaving 12 bases between them.

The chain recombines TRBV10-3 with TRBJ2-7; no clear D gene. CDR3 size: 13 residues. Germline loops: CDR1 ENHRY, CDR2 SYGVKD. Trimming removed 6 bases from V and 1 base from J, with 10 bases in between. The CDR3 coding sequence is TGTGCCATCAGGGAAGGAGCGTCCTACGAGCAGTACTTC. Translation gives CAIREGASYEQYF.

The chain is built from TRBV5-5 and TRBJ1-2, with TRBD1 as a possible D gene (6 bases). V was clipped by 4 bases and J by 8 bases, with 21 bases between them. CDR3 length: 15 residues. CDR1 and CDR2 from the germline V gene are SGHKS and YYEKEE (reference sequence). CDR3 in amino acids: CASSDEGQTPVGYTF. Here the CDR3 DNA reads TGTGCCAGCAGCGACGAAGGACAGACTCCGGTAGGCTACACCTTC.

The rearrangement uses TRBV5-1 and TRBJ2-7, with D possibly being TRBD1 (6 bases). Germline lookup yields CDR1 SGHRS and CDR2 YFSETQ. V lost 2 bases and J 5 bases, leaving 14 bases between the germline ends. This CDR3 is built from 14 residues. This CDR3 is CASSFWAGDNEQYF. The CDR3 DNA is TGCGCCAGCAGCTTCTGGGCAGGGGACAACGAGCAGTACTTC.

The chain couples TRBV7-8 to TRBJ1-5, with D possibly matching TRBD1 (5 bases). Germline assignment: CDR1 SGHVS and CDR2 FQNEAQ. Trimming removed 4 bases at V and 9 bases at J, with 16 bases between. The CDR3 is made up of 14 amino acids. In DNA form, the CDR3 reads TGTGCCAGCAGCTCGCGAGGGGAGGTGGCGCCCCAGCATTTT. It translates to CASSSRGEVAPQHF.

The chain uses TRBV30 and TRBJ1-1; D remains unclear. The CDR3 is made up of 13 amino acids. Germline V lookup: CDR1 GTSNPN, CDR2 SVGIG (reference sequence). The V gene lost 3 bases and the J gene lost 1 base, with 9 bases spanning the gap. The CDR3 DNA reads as TGTGCCTGGAGGGCCTCAAGGAACACTGAAGCTTTCTTT. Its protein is CAWRASRNTEAFF.

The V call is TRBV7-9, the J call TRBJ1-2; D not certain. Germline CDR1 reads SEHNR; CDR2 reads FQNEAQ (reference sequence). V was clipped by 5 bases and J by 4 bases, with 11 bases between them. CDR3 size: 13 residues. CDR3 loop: CASSMGEIYGYTF. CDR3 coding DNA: TGTGCCAGCAGCATGGGCGAAATCTATGGCTACACCTTC.

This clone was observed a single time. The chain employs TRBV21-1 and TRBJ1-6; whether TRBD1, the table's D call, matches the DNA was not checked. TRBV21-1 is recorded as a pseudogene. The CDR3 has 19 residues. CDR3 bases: TGTGCCAGCAGCAGACCTGTCACTGGGACAGGGAGGACGAATTCACCCCTCCACTTT. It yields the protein CASSRPVTGTGRTNSPLHF.

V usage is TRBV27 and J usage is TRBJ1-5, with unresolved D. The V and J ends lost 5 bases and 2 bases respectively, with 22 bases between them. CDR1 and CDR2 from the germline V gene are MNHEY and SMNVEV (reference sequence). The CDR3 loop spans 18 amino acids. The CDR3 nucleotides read TGTGCCAGCAGTCCCGATCGGTGGGCTTCGGATGGCAATCAGCCCCAGCATTTT. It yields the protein CASSPDRWASDGNQPQHF.

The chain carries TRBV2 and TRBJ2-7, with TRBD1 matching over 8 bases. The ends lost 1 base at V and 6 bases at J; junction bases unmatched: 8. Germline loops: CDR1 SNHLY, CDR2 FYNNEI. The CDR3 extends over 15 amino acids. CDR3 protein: CASSEEGLDRGEQYF. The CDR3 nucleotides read TGTGCCAGCAGTGAAGAGGGGTTAGACAGGGGCGAGCAGTACTTC. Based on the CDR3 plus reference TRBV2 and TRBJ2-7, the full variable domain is EPEVTQTPSHQVTQMGQEVILRCVPISNHLYFYWYRQILGQKVEFLVSFYNNEISEKSEIFDDQFSVERPDGSNFTLKIRSTKLEDSAMYFCASSEEGLDRGEQYFGPGTRLTVT.

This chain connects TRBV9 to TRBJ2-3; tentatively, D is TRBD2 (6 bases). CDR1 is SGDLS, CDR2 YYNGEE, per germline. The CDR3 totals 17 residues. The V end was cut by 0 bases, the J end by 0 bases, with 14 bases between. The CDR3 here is CASSVGGGGTSTDTQYF. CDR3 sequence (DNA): TGTGCCAGCAGCGTAGGAGGTGGGGGGACTAGCACAGATACGCAGTATTTT.

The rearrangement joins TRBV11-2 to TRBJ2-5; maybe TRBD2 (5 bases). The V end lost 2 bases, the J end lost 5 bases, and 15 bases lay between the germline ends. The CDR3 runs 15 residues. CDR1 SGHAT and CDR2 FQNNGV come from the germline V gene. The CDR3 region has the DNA TGTGCCAGCAGCTTATACGCGAGGGATGGGGAGACCCAGTACTTC. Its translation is CASSLYARDGETQYF.

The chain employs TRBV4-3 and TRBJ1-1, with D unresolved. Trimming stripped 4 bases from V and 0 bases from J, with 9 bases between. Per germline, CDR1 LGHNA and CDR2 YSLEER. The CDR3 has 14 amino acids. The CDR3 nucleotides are TGCGCCAGCAGCCCCGTACACATGAACACTGAAGCTTTCTTT. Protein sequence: CASSPVHMNTEAFF.

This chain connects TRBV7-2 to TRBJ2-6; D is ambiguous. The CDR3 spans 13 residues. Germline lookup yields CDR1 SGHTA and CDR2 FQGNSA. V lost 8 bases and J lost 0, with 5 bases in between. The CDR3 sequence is CASSHSGANVLTF. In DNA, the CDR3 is TGTGCCAGCTCCCACTCTGGGGCCAACGTCCTGACTTTC.

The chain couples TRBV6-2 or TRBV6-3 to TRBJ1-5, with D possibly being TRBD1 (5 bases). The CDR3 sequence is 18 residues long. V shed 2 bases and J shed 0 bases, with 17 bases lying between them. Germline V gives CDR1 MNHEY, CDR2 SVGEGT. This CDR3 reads CASSYTRVDPYSNQPQHF. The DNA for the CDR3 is TGTGCCAGCAGTTACACCAGGGTGGATCCATATAGCAATCAGCCCCAGCATTTT.

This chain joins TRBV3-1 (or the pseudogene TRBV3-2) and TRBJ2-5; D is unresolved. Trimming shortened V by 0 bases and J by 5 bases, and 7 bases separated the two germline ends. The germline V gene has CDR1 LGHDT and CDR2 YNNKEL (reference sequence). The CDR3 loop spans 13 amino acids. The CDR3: CASSQDPSETQYF. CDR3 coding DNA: TGTGCCAGCAGCCAAGATCCATCCGAGACCCAGTACTTC.

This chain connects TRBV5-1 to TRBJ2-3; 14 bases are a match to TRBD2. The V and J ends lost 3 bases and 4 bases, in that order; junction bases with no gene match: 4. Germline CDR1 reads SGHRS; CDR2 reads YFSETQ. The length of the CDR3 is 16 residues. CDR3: CASSWGLAGEADTQYF. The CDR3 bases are TGCGCCAGCAGCTGGGGACTAGCGGGAGAGGCAGATACGCAGTATTTT.